Shown below are 16 T cell receptor beta chains from a single sample sequenced in a study of T cell responses to AZD1222 COVID-19 vaccine. Sequenced by immunoSEQ multiplex PCR; TCRdb stores in-frame clones only, minus some. The sample includes about 140,000 clones, around 90% of them seen just once. The specimen was peripheral blood, collected on day 0 of AZD1222 vaccination. Receptors were obtained from an adult in good health.

As regards this clone: The sample contains more than one DNA sequence encoding this CDR3. The V gene is TRBV5-1, the J gene TRBJ1-1; D not certain. This CDR3 comprises 14 residues. Trimming shortened V by 4 bases and J by 1 base, and 11 bases separated the two germline ends. Germline V CDR1 and CDR2: SGHRS, YFSETQ. CDR3 nucleotide sequence: TGCGCCAGCAGCCTGGCCCCGGGGAACACTGAAGCTTTCTTT. Protein sequence: CASSLAPGNTEAFF.

The J gene is TRBJ2-3, the V gene TRBV7-9; 9 bases map to TRBD1. The trim removed 5 bases at V and 0 bases at J, leaving 6 bases unmatched. CDR1 is SEHNR, CDR2 FQNEAQ, per germline (reference sequence). The CDR3 has 16 residues. CDR3 amino acids: CASSDYRGLSTDTQYF. CDR3 nucleotide sequence: TGTGCCAGCAGCGACTACAGGGGGCTGAGCACAGATACGCAGTATTTT.

The chain has TRBV7-2 and TRBJ1-1; the D gene is possibly TRBD1 (5 bases). V shed 2 bases and J shed 4 bases, with 11 bases lying between them. Germline loops: CDR1 SGHTA, CDR2 FQGNSA. The CDR3 covers 14 residues. CDR3: CASSLRSGGTEAFF. CDR3 in DNA: TGTGCCAGCAGCTTAAGGTCCGGGGGCACTGAAGCTTTCTTT.

The chain couples TRBV30 to TRBJ1-6; D call uncertain. CDR3 size: 14 residues. Germline-derived CDR1 and CDR2 are GTSNPN and SVGIG (reference sequence). V lost 0 bases and J lost 4, with 7 bases in between. CDR3 in DNA: TGTGCCTGGAGTGTAAAGCAATATAATTCACCCCTCCACTTT. This encodes CAWSVKQYNSPLHF.

This chain connects TRBV7-9 to TRBJ2-5, with 9 bases lining up with TRBD1. Germline CDR1 SEHNR, CDR2 FQNEAQ (reference sequence). This CDR3 has 14 residues. V shed 5 bases and J 0 bases; nucleotides not matched to a gene: 1. The CDR3 nucleotides are TGTGCCAGCAGCCGGGACAGGGACCAAGAGACCCAGTACTTC. Protein sequence: CASSRDRDQETQYF.

The chain has TRBV2 and TRBJ1-6; a weak D match, TRBD1 (6 bases). The V end lost 4 bases, the J end lost 7 bases, and 11 bases lay between the germline ends. The CDR3 spans 14 residues. In germline, CDR1 is SNHLY, CDR2 FYNNEI. The CDR3 DNA sequence: TGTGCCAGCAGTGGCGCGGGGGGCAATTCACCCCTCCACTTT. The encoded protein is CASSGAGGNSPLHF.

There are a few counts of this clone. The V gene is TRBV6-2 or TRBV6-3, the J gene TRBJ1-5, with D maybe TRBD1 (5 bases). The CDR3 spans 16 residues. The germline V and J ends were trimmed by 0 bases and 0 bases, with 9 bases remaining between them. The germline V gene encodes CDR1 MNHEY and CDR2 SVGEGT. The CDR3 nucleotides read TGTGCCAGCAGTTACTCGAGTGGGGGTAGCAATCAGCCCCAGCATTTT. This translates into CASSYSSGGSNQPQHF.

This clone was seen a few times. The chain is built from TRBV19 and TRBJ1-1; possibly TRBD1 for D (6 bases). Looked up from germline, CDR1 is LNHDA and CDR2 is SQIVND (reference sequence). Trimming stripped 6 bases from V and 4 bases from J, with 12 bases between. This CDR3 is built from 13 residues. CDR3 protein: CASRGDISTEAFF. The CDR3 DNA sequence: TGTGCCAGTAGGGGGGACATAAGCACTGAAGCTTTCTTT.

The chain links TRBV11-2 to TRBJ1-6, with unresolved D. V was pared by 4 bases and J by 9 bases, with 7 bases between. In germline, CDR1 is SGHAT, CDR2 FQNNGV. The length of the CDR3 is 12 residues. CDR3 coding DNA: TGTGCCAGCAGCTCACACGGTTCACCCCTCCACTTT. Translating gives CASSSHGSPLHF.

The gene calls are TRBV30 and TRBJ1-2, with D perhaps TRBD1 (5 bases). Germline loops: CDR1 GTSNPN, CDR2 SVGIG (reference sequence). The CDR3 length is 13 residues. Trimming pared 5 bases from V and 4 bases from J, leaving 14 bases between. CDR3 nucleotide sequence: TGTGCCTGGGAATGGTCAGGGACCTATGGCTACACCTTC. It yields the protein CAWEWSGTYGYTF. Filled out from reference TRBV30 and TRBJ1-2, the complete variable domain reads SQTIHQWPATLVQPVGSPLSLECTVEGTSNPNLYWYRQAAGRGLQLLFYSVGIGQISSEVPQNLSASRPQDRQFILSSKKLLLSDSGFYLCAWEWSGTYGYTFGSGTRLTVV.

The chain is built from TRBV4-1 and TRBJ2-7, with 10 bases matching TRBD2. V lost 3 bases and J lost 2; bases outside the gene matches: 4. CDR3 length: 15 amino acids. Germline lookup yields CDR1 MGHRA and CDR2 YSYEKL. CDR3 loop: CASSHLAGGAYEQYF. The CDR3 DNA reads as TGCGCCAGCAGCCATTTAGCGGGAGGAGCCTACGAGCAGTACTTC.

This clone was found once. The CDR3 DNA is TGCGCCAGCAGCTTGACCGGGACACATACCTACGAGCAGTACTTC. It codes for CASSLTGTHTYEQYF. The chain uses TRBV5-1 and TRBJ2-7; the D gene is possibly TRBD1 (6 bases). The CDR3 is made up of 15 amino acids. Germline V CDR1 and CDR2: SGHRS, YFSETQ. Trimming cost V 1 base and J 2 bases, with 13 bases left between them.

The rearrangement links TRBV23-1 to TRBJ2-1; no reliable D call. Being an ORF, TRBV23-1 has a function that is uncertain. The V end lost 4 bases, the J end lost 14 bases, and 6 bases lay between the germline ends. This CDR3 comprises 9 residues. As DNA, the CDR3 is TGCGCCAGCAGTCTCGCGAAGTTCTTC. This gives the protein CASSLAKFF.

The V and J genes are TRBV11-2 and TRBJ2-7; 7 bases agree with TRBD1. Germline V gene data show CDR1 as SGHAT and CDR2 as FQNNGV. The ends lost 1 base at V and 3 bases at J; junction bases unmatched: 3. This CDR3 contains 14 residues. The CDR3 DNA is TGTGCCAGCAGCTTAGTCCGGACAGGCTACGAGCAGTACTTC. As protein: CASSLVRTGYEQYF.

This clone was recorded a few times. The chain links TRBV20-1 to TRBJ1-1; D is unclear. V dropped 3 bases and J dropped 5 bases, with 7 bases sitting between them. Per the germline V gene, CDR1 is DFQATT and CDR2 is SNEGSKA (reference sequence). The CDR3 extends over 11 amino acids. CDR3 nucleotides: TGCAGTGCTAGTTATCAGACTGAAGCTTTCTTT. Amino acids: CSASYQTEAFF.

This rearrangement joins TRBV27 to TRBJ1-1; 7 bases agree with TRBD1. The CDR3 loop spans 12 amino acids. The germline gives CDR1 MNHEY, CDR2 SMNVEV (reference sequence). J was trimmed by 6 bases and V by 8 bases; bases with no gene match: 6. As DNA, the CDR3 is TGTGCCAGCTCCCACAGGGGAGCTGAAGCTTTCTTT. Its protein product is CASSHRGAEAFF.